The next 29 T cell receptor beta chains were all read from a single sample in a study of monozygotic twins with inflammatory bowel disease. TCRdb reprocessed the 5' RACE reads, keeping one entry per CDR3 protein, no DNA. Recorded for this sample: 300,000 to 400,000 distinct CDR3 sequences. The sample comprised blood. These receptors came from a human donor with ulcerative colitis or Crohn's disease, or a healthy co-twin of an affected twin (not recorded which).

This chain joins TRBV20-1 and TRBJ2-1; there is no DNA to check the TCRdb D call of TRBD2. This CDR3 region has 17 residues. Germline loops: CDR1 DFQATT, CDR2 SNEGSKA (reference sequence). CDR3 residues: CSARDLLTSGGVNEQFF.

The chain uses TRBV6-2 or TRBV6-3 and TRBJ2-7; with no DNA, the TCRdb D assignment of TRBD1 cannot be verified. CDR1 MNHEY and CDR2 SVGEGT come from the germline V gene. The CDR3 extends over 13 amino acids. The CDR3: CASSYVAPGEQYF.

The V gene is TRBV20-1, the J gene TRBJ1-2; TCRdb lists TRBD1, though no DNA is available to test this call. CDR1 and CDR2 from the germline V gene are DFQATT and SNEGSKA (reference sequence). The CDR3 is made up of 13 amino acids. The CDR3 spells CSAKTGANYGYTF.

The chain employs TRBV24-1 and TRBJ2-4; TCRdb indicates TRBD1, and absent DNA this call remains unverified. This CDR3 comprises 16 residues. CDR1 is KGHDR and CDR2 is SFDVKD in the germline V gene. The CDR3 loop is CATSETQGTAKNIQYF.

This rearrangement joins TRBV7-8 to TRBJ2-7. The CDR3 totals 14 residues. Germline CDR1 SGHVS, CDR2 FQNEAQ. CDR3: CASSATGSTYEQYF.

This chain's CDR3 is CASSYSTNYGYTF. V and J are TRBV6-5 and TRBJ1-2. The CDR3 has 13 amino acids. The germline V gene has CDR1 MNHEY and CDR2 SVGAGI.

The gene calls are TRBV20-1 and TRBJ1-5; no DNA is available, so the TRBD1 call from TCRdb remains unchecked. Germline lookup yields CDR1 DFQATT and CDR2 SNEGSKA (reference sequence). The CDR3 runs 18 residues. The CDR3 sequence is CSAPGTGLFLSKDQPQHF.

The gene calls are TRBV5-8 and TRBJ1-2; TCRdb selects TRBD1, and the lack of DNA leaves this call unchecked. The CDR3 consists of 15 residues. CDR1 and CDR2 from the germline V gene are SGHTS and YDEGEE. The CDR3 here is CASSVTGSRGDGYTF.

The chain uses TRBV27 and TRBJ1-6. The CDR3 consists of 15 residues. Germline V gene sequence: CDR1 MNHEY, CDR2 SMNVEV (reference sequence). The CDR3 sequence is CASSLAGSYNSPLHF.

CDR3 sequence: CASSLAEGTIYF. The chain employs TRBV7-8 and TRBJ1-3. There are 12 residues in the CDR3. The V gene's germline CDR1 is SGHVS and CDR2 FQNEAQ.

This sequence joins TRBV5-6 and TRBJ2-1. The CDR3 totals 15 residues. Germline V gene sequence: CDR1 SGHDT, CDR2 YYEEEE. CDR3 sequence reads: CASSGIPDPYNEQFF.

The chain couples TRBV7-2 to TRBJ2-3. Germline-derived CDR1 and CDR2 are SGHTA and FQGNSA. This CDR3 spans 13 amino acids. CDR3 in amino acids: CASSLSVADTQYF. Drawing the rest from reference TRBV7-2 and TRBJ2-3, the complete variable domain is GAGVSQSPSNKVTEKGKDVELRCDPISGHTALYWYRQSLGQGLEFLIYFQGNSAPDKSGLPSDRFSAERTGGSVSTLTIQRTQQEDSAVYLCASSLSVADTQYFGPGTRLTVL.

The chain carries TRBV7-9 and TRBJ2-5; TCRdb's D call of TRBD1 is untestable without DNA. The CDR3 totals 15 residues. Germline CDR1 and CDR2: SEHNR and FQNEAQ (reference sequence). CDR3 sequence: CASSQMGGLQETQYF.

This rearrangement joins TRBV10-3 to TRBJ2-7; TCRdb names TRBD1, which stays unverified in the absence of DNA. CDR3 length: 16 residues. Germline V gene sequence: CDR1 ENHRY, CDR2 SYGVKD. The CDR3: CAISSDETVSSYEQYF.

The rearrangement joins TRBV11-1 to TRBJ2-1; as DNA is missing, the TRBD2 call by TCRdb cannot be tested. CDR3 length: 20 amino acids. Germline CDR1 is SGHAT and CDR2 is FQDESV (reference sequence). CDR3 in amino acids: CASSYPTSGGSYPAYNEQFF. The variable domain in full, with the rest retrieved from reference TRBV11-1 and TRBJ2-1, is EAEVAQSPRYKITEKSQAVAFWCDPISGHATLYWYRQILGQGPELLVQFQDESVVDDSQLPKDRFSAERLKGVDSTLKIQPAELGDSAMYLCASSYPTSGGSYPAYNEQFFGPGTRLTVL.

The rearrangement joins TRBV28 to TRBJ2-3. CDR1 is MDHEN and CDR2 is SYDVKM in the germline V gene. The CDR3 loop spans 13 amino acids. The CDR3 is CASRVSSTDTQYF. The full variable domain, rest sourced from reference TRBV28 and TRBJ2-3, is DVKVTQSSRYLVKRTGEKVFLECVQDMDHENMFWYRQDPGLGLRLIYFSYDVKMKEKGDIPEGYSVSREKKERFSLILESASTNQTSMYLCASRVSSTDTQYFGPGTRLTVL.

The chain is built from TRBV19 and TRBJ1-1. The CDR3 runs 14 residues. Germline CDR1 reads LNHDA; CDR2 reads SQIVND (reference sequence). The CDR3 here is CASSTQAGNTEAFF. The whole variable domain, filled in from reference TRBV19 and TRBJ1-1, reads DGGITQSPKYLFRKEGQNVTLSCEQNLNHDAMYWYRQDPGQGLRLIYYSQIVNDFQKGDIAEGYSVSREKKESFPLTVTSAQKNPTAFYLCASSTQAGNTEAFFGQGTRLTVV.

The rearrangement joins TRBV28 to TRBJ2-5; TCRdb gives TRBD2 as the D gene, but with no DNA this cannot be confirmed. Germline V lookup: CDR1 MDHEN, CDR2 SYDVKM. The CDR3 is made up of 14 amino acids. The CDR3 is CASSPGGKQETQYF. Variable domain in full (rest from reference TRBV28 and TRBJ2-5): DVKVTQSSRYLVKRTGEKVFLECVQDMDHENMFWYRQDPGLGLRLIYFSYDVKMKEKGDIPEGYSVSREKKERFSLILESASTNQTSMYLCASSPGGKQETQYFGPGTRLLVL.

J is TRBJ1-6 and V is TRBV20-1; TCRdb proposes TRBD1, but this gene call is untestable without DNA. This CDR3 is 16 amino acids long. The V gene's germline CDR1 is DFQATT and CDR2 SNEGSKA (reference sequence). The CDR3 loop is CSASSRGASYNSPLHF.

V gene TRBV7-7 combines with J gene TRBJ2-2; checking the TCRdb D call of TRBD2 is not possible without DNA. CDR3 length equals 18 residues. Germline-derived CDR1 and CDR2 are SSHAT and FNYEAQ (reference sequence). The CDR3 here is CASSPRTSGEIFTGELFF.

V is TRBV4-3 and J is TRBJ2-7; checking the TCRdb D call of TRBD1 is not possible without DNA. The CDR3 is 20 amino acids. CDR1 is LGHNA and CDR2 is YSLEER in the germline V gene. The chain's CDR3 is CASSQDLLPTGTGDRNEQYF.

V gene TRBV27 combines with J gene TRBJ2-7; the TRBD2 assignment by TCRdb is unverifiable without DNA. Germline V gene sequence: CDR1 MNHEY, CDR2 SMNVEV (reference sequence). This CDR3 is 15 amino acids long. CDR3: CASSPYGLASYEQYF.

The rearrangement joins TRBV6-2 or TRBV6-3 to TRBJ1-2; TCRdb's D call of TRBD1 is untestable without DNA. The CDR3 is 13 residues long. Germline V gene lookup returns CDR1 MNHEY and CDR2 SVGEGT. The CDR3 spells CASSGQADYGYTF.

CDR3 amino acids: CASSMTGGSAEAFF. The gene calls are TRBV19 and TRBJ1-1; there is no DNA to check the TCRdb D call of TRBD1. Germline CDR1 is LNHDA and CDR2 is SQIVND (reference sequence). The CDR3 contains 14 residues.

V and J are TRBV4-1 and TRBJ2-5. This CDR3 region has 16 residues. Germline V gives CDR1 MGHRA, CDR2 YSYEKL. CDR3: CASSQWGGRDQETQYF.

The rearrangement joins TRBV21-1 to TRBJ2-3. TRBV21-1 is a recognized pseudogene. The CDR3 consists of 15 residues. This CDR3 reads CASSERVGNSDTQYF.

The chain is built from TRBV7-9 and TRBJ2-5. The CDR3 is 15 amino acids. Germline-derived CDR1 and CDR2 are SEHNR and FQNEAQ (reference sequence). This CDR3 reads CASSLEGVPMETQYF.

V usage is TRBV7-8 and J usage is TRBJ2-3; the TCRdb D gene call, TRBD1, has no DNA to confirm it. The CDR3 runs 14 residues. Germline V gene sequence: CDR1 SGHVS, CDR2 FQNEAQ. The CDR3 reads CASTADRATDTQYF.

The J gene is TRBJ2-3, the V gene TRBV7-2; TCRdb picks TRBD1, but there is no DNA to check that call. The length of the CDR3 is 16 residues. Germline V gene sequence: CDR1 SGHTA, CDR2 FQGNSA. The chain's CDR3 is CASSLGRDMDGDTQYF.